This T cell receptor (beta chain) was sequenced during a study of beta chain features in type 1 diabetes. The wider study: Cell yields, age and gender were similar between patients and healthy donors.

As every portion of the isolated RNA was reverse transcribed, the sequencing read expressed TCRB transcripts. This table comes from immunoSEQ multiplex PCR, and its TCRdb copy is limited to in-frame clones, with some not included. The sample records about 350,000 clones, less than 20% being singletons. Findings and limits, study-wide: A closer apparent resemblance between naive, central memory and Treg TCRB repertoires was seen in patients than in healthy donors. In type 1 diabetes patients, VDJ junctions had fewer insertions; deletions at these junctions were more frequent.

This CDR3 has 17 residues. With V trimmed by 1 base and J by 2 bases, 5 bases remained unmatched. Germline V gene data show CDR1 as SGDLS and CDR2 as YYNGEE. Remarks on this clone: Its antigen is still unknown.

Material for sequencing was naive CD4+ T cells from blood. The chain combines TRBV9 with TRBJ2-2, with 10 bases lining up with TRBD1. This sequence was found in a woman younger than 30 in good health. The CDR3 nucleotides are TGTGCCAGCAGCGTAAGGGACAGGGGCCCCAACACCGGGGAGCTGTTTTTT. This encodes CASSVRDRGPNTGELFF.